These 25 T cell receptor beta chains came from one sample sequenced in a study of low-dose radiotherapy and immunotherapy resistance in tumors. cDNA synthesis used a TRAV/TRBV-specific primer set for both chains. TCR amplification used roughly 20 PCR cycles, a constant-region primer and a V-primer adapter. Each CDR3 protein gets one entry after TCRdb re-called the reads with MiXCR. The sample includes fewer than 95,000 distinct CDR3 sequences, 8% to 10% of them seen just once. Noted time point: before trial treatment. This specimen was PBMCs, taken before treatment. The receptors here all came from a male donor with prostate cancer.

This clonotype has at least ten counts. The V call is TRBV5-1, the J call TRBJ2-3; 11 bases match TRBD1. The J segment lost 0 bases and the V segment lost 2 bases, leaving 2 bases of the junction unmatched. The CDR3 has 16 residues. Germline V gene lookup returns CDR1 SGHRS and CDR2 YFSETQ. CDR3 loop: CASSFGQGASTDTQYF. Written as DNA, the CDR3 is TGCGCCAGCAGCTTCGGACAGGGGGCTAGCACAGATACGCAGTATTTT.

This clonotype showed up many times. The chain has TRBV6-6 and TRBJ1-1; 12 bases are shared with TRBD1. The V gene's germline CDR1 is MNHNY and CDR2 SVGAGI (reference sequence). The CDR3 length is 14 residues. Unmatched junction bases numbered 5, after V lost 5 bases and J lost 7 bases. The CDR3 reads CASSARDRGREAFF. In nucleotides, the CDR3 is TGTGCCAGCAGTGCCCGGGACAGGGGGCGTGAAGCTTTCTTT.

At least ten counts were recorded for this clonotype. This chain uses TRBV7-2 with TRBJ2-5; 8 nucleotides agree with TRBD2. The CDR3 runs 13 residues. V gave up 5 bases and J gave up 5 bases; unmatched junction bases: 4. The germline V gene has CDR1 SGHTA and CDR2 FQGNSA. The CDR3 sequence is CASSRSGTETQYF. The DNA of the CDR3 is TGTGCCAGCAGCCGTAGCGGGACTGAGACCCAGTACTTC. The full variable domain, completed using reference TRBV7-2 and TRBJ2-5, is GAGVSQSPSNKVTEKGKDVELRCDPISGHTALYWYRQSLGQGLEFLIYFQGNSAPDKSGLPSDRFSAERTGGSVSTLTIQRTQQEDSAVYLCASSRSGTETQYFGPGTRLLVL.

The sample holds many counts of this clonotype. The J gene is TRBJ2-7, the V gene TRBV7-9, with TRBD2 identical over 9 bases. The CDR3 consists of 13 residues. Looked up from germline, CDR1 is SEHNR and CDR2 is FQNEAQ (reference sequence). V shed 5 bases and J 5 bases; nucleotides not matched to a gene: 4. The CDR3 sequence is CASSQGLANEQYF. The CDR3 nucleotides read TGTGCCAGCAGCCAGGGACTAGCCAACGAGCAGTACTTC.

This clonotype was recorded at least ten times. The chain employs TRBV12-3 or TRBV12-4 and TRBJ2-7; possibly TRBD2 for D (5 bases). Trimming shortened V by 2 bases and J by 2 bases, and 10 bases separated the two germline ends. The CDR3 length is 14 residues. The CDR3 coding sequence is TGTGCCAGCAGTTTATACGAGGGCCCCTACGAGCAGTACTTC. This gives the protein CASSLYEGPYEQYF.

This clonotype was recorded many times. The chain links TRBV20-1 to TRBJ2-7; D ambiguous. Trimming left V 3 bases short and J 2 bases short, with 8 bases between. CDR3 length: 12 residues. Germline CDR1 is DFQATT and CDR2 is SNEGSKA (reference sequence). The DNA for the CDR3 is TGCAGTGCTAGTTCCTTAACCTACGAGCAGTACTTC. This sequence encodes CSASSLTYEQYF.

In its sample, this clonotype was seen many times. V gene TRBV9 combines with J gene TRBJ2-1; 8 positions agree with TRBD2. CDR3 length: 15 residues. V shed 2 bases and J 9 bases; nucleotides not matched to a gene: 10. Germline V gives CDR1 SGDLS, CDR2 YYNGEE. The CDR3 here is CASSVTGTSEAEQFF. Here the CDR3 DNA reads TGTGCCAGCAGCGTTACCGGGACTAGTGAAGCTGAGCAGTTCTTC.

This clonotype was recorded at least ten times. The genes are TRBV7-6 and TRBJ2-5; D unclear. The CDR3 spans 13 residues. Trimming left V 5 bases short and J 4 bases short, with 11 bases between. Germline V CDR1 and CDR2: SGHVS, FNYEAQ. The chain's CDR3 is CASSISAAETQYF. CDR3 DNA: TGTGCCAGCAGCATTTCGGCCGCAGAGACCCAGTACTTC.

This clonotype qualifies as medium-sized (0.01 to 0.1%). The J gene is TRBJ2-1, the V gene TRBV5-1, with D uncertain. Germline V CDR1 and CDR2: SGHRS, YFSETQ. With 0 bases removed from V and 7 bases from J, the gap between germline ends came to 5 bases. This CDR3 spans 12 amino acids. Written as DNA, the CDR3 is TGCGCCAGCAGCTTGGAGACTAATGAGCAGTTCTTC. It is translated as CASSLETNEQFF.

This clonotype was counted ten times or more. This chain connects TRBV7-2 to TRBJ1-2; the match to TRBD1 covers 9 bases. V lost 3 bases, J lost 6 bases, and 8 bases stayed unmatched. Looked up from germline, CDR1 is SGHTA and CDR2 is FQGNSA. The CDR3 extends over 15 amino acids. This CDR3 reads CASSLYGTGRDGYTF. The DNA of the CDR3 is TGTGCCAGCAGCTTGTACGGGACAGGGCGGGATGGCTACACCTTC.

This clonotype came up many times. CDR3 sequence (DNA): TGTGCCAGCAAAGCAGGGACAGGGGATCAGCCCCAGCATTTT. It specifies CASKAGTGDQPQHF. The J gene is TRBJ1-5, the V gene TRBV2; 10 bases are a match to TRBD1. With V trimmed by 7 bases and J by 5 bases, 5 bases remained unmatched. The germline V gene has CDR1 SNHLY and CDR2 FYNNEI. The CDR3 is 14 residues long.

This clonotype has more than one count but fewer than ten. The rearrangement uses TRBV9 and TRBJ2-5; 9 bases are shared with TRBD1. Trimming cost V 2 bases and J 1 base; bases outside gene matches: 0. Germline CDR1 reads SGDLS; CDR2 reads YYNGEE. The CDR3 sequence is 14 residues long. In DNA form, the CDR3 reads TGTGCCAGCAGCGTGGGACAGGGCCAAGAGACCCAGTACTTC. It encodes CASSVGQGQETQYF.

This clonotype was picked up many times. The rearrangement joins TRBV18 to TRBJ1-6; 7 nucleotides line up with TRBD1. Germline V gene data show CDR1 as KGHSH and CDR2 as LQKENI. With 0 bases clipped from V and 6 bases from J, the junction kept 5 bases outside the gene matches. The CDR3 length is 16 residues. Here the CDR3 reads CASSPPMGQTNSPLHF. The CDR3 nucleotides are TGTGCCAGCTCACCACCTATGGGACAGACTAATTCACCCCTCCACTTT. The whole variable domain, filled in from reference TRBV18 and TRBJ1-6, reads NAGVMQNPRHLVRRRGQEARLRCSPMKGHSHVYWYRQLPEEGLKFMVYLQKENIIDESGMPKERFSAEFPKEGPSILRIQQVVRGDSAAYFCASSPPMGQTNSPLHFGNGTRLTVT.

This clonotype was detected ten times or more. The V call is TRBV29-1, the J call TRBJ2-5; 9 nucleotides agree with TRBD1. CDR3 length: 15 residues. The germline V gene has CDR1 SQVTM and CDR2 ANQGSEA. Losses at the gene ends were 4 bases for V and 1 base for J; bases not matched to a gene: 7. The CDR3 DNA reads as TGCAGCGTTGGTCGGACAGGGGTCATCCAAGAGACCCAGTACTTC. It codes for CSVGRTGVIQETQYF.

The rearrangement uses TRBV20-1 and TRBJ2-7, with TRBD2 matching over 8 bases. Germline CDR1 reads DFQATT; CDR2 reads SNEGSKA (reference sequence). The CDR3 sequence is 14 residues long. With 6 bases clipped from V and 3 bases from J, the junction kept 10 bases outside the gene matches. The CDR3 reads CSAHERGTSYEQYF. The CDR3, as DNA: TGCAGTGCCCACGAGAGGGGGACTAGCTACGAGCAGTACTTC.

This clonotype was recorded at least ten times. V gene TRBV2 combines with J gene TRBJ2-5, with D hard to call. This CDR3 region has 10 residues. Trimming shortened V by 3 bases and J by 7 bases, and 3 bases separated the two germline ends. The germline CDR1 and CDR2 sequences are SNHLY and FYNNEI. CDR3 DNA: TGTGCCAGCAGTGACGTGACCCAGTACTTC. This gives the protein CASSDVTQYF.

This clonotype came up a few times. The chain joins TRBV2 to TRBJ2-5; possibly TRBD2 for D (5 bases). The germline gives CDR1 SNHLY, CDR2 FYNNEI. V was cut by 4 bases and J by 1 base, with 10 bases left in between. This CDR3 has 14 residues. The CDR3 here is CASSADYLQETQYF. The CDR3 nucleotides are TGTGCCAGCAGTGCCGACTATCTCCAAGAGACCCAGTACTTC.

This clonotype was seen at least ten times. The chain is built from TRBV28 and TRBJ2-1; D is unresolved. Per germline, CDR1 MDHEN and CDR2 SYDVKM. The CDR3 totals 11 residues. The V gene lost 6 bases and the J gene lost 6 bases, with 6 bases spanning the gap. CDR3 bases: TGTGCCAGCAGGCTCCGCAATGAGCAGTTCTTC. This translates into CASRLRNEQFF.

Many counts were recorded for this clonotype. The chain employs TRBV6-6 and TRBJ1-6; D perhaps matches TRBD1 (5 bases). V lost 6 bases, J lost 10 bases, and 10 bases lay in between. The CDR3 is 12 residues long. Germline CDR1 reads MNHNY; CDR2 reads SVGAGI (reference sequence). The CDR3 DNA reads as TGTGCCAGCAGACTCAGGGTGTCACCCCTCCACTTT. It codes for CASRLRVSPLHF.

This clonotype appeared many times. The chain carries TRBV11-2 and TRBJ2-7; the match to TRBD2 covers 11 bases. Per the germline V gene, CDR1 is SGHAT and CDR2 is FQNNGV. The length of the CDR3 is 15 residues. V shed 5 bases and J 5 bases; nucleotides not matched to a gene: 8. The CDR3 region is CASSLKTSGNNEQYF. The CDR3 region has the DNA TGTGCCAGCAGCCTTAAGACTAGCGGGAATAACGAGCAGTACTTC. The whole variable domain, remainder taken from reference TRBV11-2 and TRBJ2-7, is EAGVAQSPRYKIIEKRQSVAFWCNPISGHATLYWYQQILGQGPKLLIQFQNNGVVDDSQLPKDRFSAERLKGVDSTLKIQPAKLEDSAVYLCASSLKTSGNNEQYFGPGTRLTVT.

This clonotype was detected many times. The DNA for the CDR3 is TGTGCCAGCAGCCCACCCGGATATGGCTACACCTTC. Translated, it gives CASSPPGYGYTF. This chain connects TRBV7-9 to TRBJ1-2; no clear D gene. Trimming took off 5 bases at V and 5 bases at J, with 9 bases between the two ends. This CDR3 is built from 12 residues. Germline V gene lookup returns CDR1 SEHNR and CDR2 FQNEAQ (reference sequence).

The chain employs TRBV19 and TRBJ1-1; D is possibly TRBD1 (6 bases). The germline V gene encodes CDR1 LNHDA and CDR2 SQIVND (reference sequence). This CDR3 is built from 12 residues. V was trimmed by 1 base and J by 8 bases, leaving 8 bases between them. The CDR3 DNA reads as TGTGCCAGTAGTATAGGGGGGGCCGAAGCTTTCTTT. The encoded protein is CASSIGGAEAFF.

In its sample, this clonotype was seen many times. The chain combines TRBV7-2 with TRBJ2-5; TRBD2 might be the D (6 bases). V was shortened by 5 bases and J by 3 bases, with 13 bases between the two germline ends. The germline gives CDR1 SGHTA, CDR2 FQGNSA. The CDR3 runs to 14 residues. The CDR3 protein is CASSPPSAKETQYF. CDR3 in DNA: TGTGCCAGCAGCCCGCCTAGCGCTAAAGAGACCCAGTACTTC. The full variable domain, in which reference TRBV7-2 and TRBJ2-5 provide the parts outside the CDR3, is GAGVSQSPSNKVTEKGKDVELRCDPISGHTALYWYRQSLGQGLEFLIYFQGNSAPDKSGLPSDRFSAERTGGSVSTLTIQRTQQEDSAVYLCASSPPSAKETQYFGPGTRLLVL.

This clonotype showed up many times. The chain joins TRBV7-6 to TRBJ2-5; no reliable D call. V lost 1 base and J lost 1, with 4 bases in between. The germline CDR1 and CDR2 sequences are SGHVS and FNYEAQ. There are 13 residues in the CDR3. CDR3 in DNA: TGTGCCAGCAGCTTAGGGGGCCAAGAGACCCAGTACTTC. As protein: CASSLGGQETQYF.

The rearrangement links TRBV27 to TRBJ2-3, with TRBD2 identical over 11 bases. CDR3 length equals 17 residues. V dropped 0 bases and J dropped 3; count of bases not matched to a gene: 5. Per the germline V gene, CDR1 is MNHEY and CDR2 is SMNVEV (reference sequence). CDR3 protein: CASSLSLTSGDTDTQYF. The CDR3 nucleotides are TGTGCCAGCAGTTTATCGTTGACTAGCGGGGATACAGATACGCAGTATTTT.